The 19 T cell receptor beta chains below come from one sample, sequenced in a study of cytomegalovirus exposure and HLA in healthy donors. With 60 Vbeta and 13 Jbeta primers, the PCR was carried out. The assay was immunoSEQ multiplex PCR, and TCRdb's table has in-frame clones only and misses some. Of 150,000 to 200,000 clones listed, under 80% are singletons. The sequenced sample consisted of PBMCs. The source of these receptors is a female donor in good health and CMV-seronegative.

This clone was seen a handful of times. This chain connects TRBV6-1 to TRBJ2-7; D remains ambiguous. V was trimmed by 11 bases and J by 4 bases, leaving 9 bases between them. Germline CDR1 reads MNHNS; CDR2 reads SASEGT. The CDR3 has 10 residues. CDR3 loop: CASIGYEQYF. The CDR3 DNA is TGTGCCTCCATCGGGTACGAGCAGTACTTC.

The chain joins TRBV7-3 to TRBJ1-6; a weak D match, TRBD1 (5 bases). V was cut by 1 base and J by 7 bases, with 8 bases left in between. Germline CDR1 reads SGHTA; CDR2 reads FQGTGA. The CDR3 length is 14 residues. The CDR3 here is CASSLIGGNSPLHF. CDR3 nucleotides: TGTGCCAGCAGCTTAATCGGGGGGAATTCACCCCTCCACTTT.

The V call is TRBV6-5, the J call TRBJ1-1, with a weak D call TRBD1 (6 bases). V was clipped by 6 bases and J by 1 base, with 9 bases between them. CDR1 MNHEY and CDR2 SVGAGI come from the germline V gene. The length of the CDR3 is 13 residues. The CDR3 DNA is TGTGCCAGCAGACACAGGGAGAACACTGAAGCTTTCTTT. Amino acids: CASRHRENTEAFF.

The rearrangement links TRBV6-5 to TRBJ2-2, with D tentatively TRBD1 (5 bases). The CDR3 extends over 13 amino acids. Germline lookup yields CDR1 MNHEY and CDR2 SVGAGI. V dropped 7 bases and J dropped 5 bases, with 11 bases sitting between them. The CDR3 region is CASNSKGTGELFF. The CDR3 DNA sequence: TGTGCCAGCAACTCGAAGGGGACCGGGGAGCTGTTTTTT.

The gene calls are TRBV4-2 and TRBJ2-5; no firm D call. TRBJ2-7 explains the end of the DNA better; the J call may be wrong. Germline CDR1 LGHNA, CDR2 YNFKEQ. This CDR3 is 11 amino acids long. DNA of the CDR3: TGTGCCAGCAGCCAAGCGTTCGAGCAGTACTTC. Protein: CASSQAFEQYF.

The chain combines TRBV6-6 with TRBJ2-7, with 10 bases identical to TRBD2. This CDR3 has 15 residues. Germline assignment: CDR1 MNHNY and CDR2 SVGAGI (reference sequence). Trimming at V came to 5 bases and at J to 3 bases, leaving 7 bases not matched to a gene. In nucleotides, the CDR3 is TGTGCCAGCAGTCCCGGACTAGCGGAAGGCTACGAGCAGTACTTC. Residues: CASSPGLAEGYEQYF.

This chain connects TRBV2 to TRBJ2-1; 8 bases fit TRBD2. The CDR3 is 17 residues long. CDR1 and CDR2 from the germline V gene are SNHLY and FYNNEI. Trimming took 2 bases from V and 3 from J; bases not matched to a gene: 9. The CDR3 loop is CASSESWTSRYYNEQFF. The CDR3, as DNA: TGTGCCAGCAGTGAAAGCTGGACTAGCCGATACTACAATGAGCAGTTCTTC.

This clone has only a few counts. The rearrangement joins TRBV4-3 to TRBJ2-7; possible D gene TRBD2, 5 bases. This CDR3 region has 13 residues. V was trimmed by 4 bases and J by 0 bases, leaving 7 bases between them. Germline CDR1 is LGHNA and CDR2 is YSLEER. The CDR3 region is CASSPGFSYEQYF. The DNA of the CDR3 is TGCGCCAGCAGCCCGGGGTTCTCCTACGAGCAGTACTTC.

The rearrangement uses TRBV7-2 and TRBJ2-1; 11 bases line up with TRBD2. The germline V gene has CDR1 SGHTA and CDR2 FQGNSA. CDR3 length equals 15 residues. J was trimmed by 15 bases and V by 1 base; bases with no gene match: 11. The CDR3 protein is CASSLGSNLAGGPFF. Here the CDR3 DNA reads TGTGCCAGCAGCTTAGGATCCAACCTAGCGGGAGGTCCGTTCTTC.

This chain joins TRBV27 and TRBJ1-6, with D possibly matching TRBD1 (6 bases). CDR3 length equals 15 residues. Trimming stripped 0 bases from V and 10 bases from J, with 13 bases between. CDR1 and CDR2 (germline): MNHEY, SMNVEV (reference sequence). In DNA form, the CDR3 reads TGTGCCAGCAGTTTATCCCAGGGGATTGGCTCACCCCTCCACTTT. Protein product: CASSLSQGIGSPLHF.

The chain has TRBV5-4 and TRBJ2-7; 9 nucleotides match TRBD1. CDR1 is SGHNT, CDR2 YYREEE, per germline (reference sequence). The CDR3 sequence is 15 residues long. Trimming cost V 1 base and J 7 bases; bases outside gene matches: 9. The CDR3 coding sequence is TGTGCCAGCAGCTTGCAGACAGGGGGTTTAGGGGAGCAGTACTTC. Amino acid sequence: CASSLQTGGLGEQYF.

The chain is built from TRBV29-1 and TRBJ1-5; the D gene is possibly TRBD1 (5 bases). The CDR3 length is 12 residues. The germline gives CDR1 SQVTM, CDR2 ANQGSEA. V was shortened by 7 bases and J by 5 bases, with 12 bases between the two germline ends. CDR3 sequence reads: CSATEGDQPQHF. The DNA for the CDR3 is TGCAGCGCTACAGAAGGGGATCAGCCCCAGCATTTT.

The rearrangement joins TRBV6-6 to TRBJ2-5; tentatively, D is TRBD1 (5 bases). Germline CDR1 and CDR2: MNHNY and SVGAGI (reference sequence). The CDR3 totals 16 residues. Trimming took off 0 bases at V and 2 bases at J, with 13 bases between the two ends. The CDR3 sequence is CASSYSVTQGQETQYF. The DNA of the CDR3 is TGTGCCAGCAGTTACTCGGTGACCCAGGGTCAAGAGACCCAGTACTTC.

The genes are TRBV10-3 and TRBJ2-7; TRBD2 agrees at 8 bases. CDR1 is ENHRY, CDR2 SYGVKD, per germline. The V segment lost 4 bases and the J segment 1 base; nucleotides outside the gene matches: 6. CDR3 length: 15 amino acids. The CDR3 DNA follows: TGTGCCATCAGTGGGGGGGTAGCGGGGTCCTACGAGCAGTACTTC. Encoded protein: CAISGGVAGSYEQYF.

V is TRBV13 and J is TRBJ2-2; 15 bases match TRBD2. This CDR3 is 16 amino acids long. J gave up 8 bases and V 3 bases, and 4 bases lay outside the gene matches. In germline, CDR1 is PRHDT, CDR2 FYEKMQ (reference sequence). The CDR3 loop is CASSFGLAGGLGELFF. In DNA form, the CDR3 reads TGTGCCAGCAGCTTCGGACTAGCGGGGGGGCTGGGGGAGCTGTTTTTT.

This sequence joins TRBV27 and TRBJ2-5, with D possibly matching TRBD2 (6 bases). The CDR3 runs 12 residues. Trimming cost V 6 bases and J 3 bases, with 8 bases left between them. The V gene's germline CDR1 is MNHEY and CDR2 SMNVEV (reference sequence). This chain's CDR3 is CASRRGEETQYF. The CDR3 DNA is TGTGCCAGCAGGCGGGGAGAAGAGACCCAGTACTTC.

The chain combines TRBV5-1 with TRBJ1-1; D gene unclear. V dropped 1 base and J dropped 0 bases, with 7 bases sitting between them. This CDR3 is 14 amino acids long. Germline assignment: CDR1 SGHRS and CDR2 YFSETQ. The CDR3 DNA reads TGCGCCAGCAGCTTGTCCAGCGTGAACACTGAAGCTTTCTTT. Protein: CASSLSSVNTEAFF.

V is TRBV7-7 and J is TRBJ1-1; D is possibly TRBD1 (6 bases). V lost 5 bases, J lost 0 bases, and 19 bases lay in between. CDR1 and CDR2 (germline): SSHAT, FNYEAQ (reference sequence). The CDR3 consists of 17 residues. The CDR3 protein is CASSRSGDPTMNTEAFF. CDR3 coding DNA: TGTGCCAGCAGCCGTTCAGGGGACCCAACGATGAACACTGAAGCTTTCTTT.

The sample holds many counts of this clone. V gene TRBV7-2 combines with J gene TRBJ2-7; TRBD2 matches 13 bases. Germline V lookup: CDR1 SGHTA, CDR2 FQGNSA. With 10 bases clipped from V and 5 bases from J, the junction kept 5 bases outside the gene matches. The CDR3 runs to 13 residues. The CDR3 sequence: CATSTSGRHEQYF. The CDR3, as DNA: TGTGCCACTTCGACTAGCGGGAGGCACGAGCAGTACTTC.